This TCR beta chain was profiled in a study of T cell changes during pregnancy in multiple sclerosis. From germline, CDR1 is SGHRS and CDR2 YFSETQ. V shed 4 bases and J shed 5 bases, with 15 bases lying between them. The CDR3 runs to 15 residues. Sequencing was performed with immunoSEQ multiplex PCR; in TCRdb, only in-frame clones are kept and a portion is missing. The sample has 35,000 or so clones; just over 90% are singletons. The sequencing used CD4+ T cells from peripheral blood mononuclear cells, collected in the first trimester of pregnancy. The chain employs TRBV5-1 and TRBJ1-4, with D tentatively TRBD1 (5 bases). The TCR was taken from a female donor with multiple sclerosis, enrolled in a pregnancy study. The CDR3 region has the DNA TGCGCCAGCAGCCCGGTGGGGGGGAGGAATGAAAAACTGTTTTTT. Its translation: CASSPVGGRNEKLFF. Complete variable domain (other parts from reference TRBV5-1 and TRBJ1-4): KAGVTQTPRYLIKTRGQQVTLSCSPISGHRSVSWYQQTPGQGLQFLFEYFSETQRNKGNFPGRFSGRQFSNSRSEMNVSTLELGDSALYLCASSPVGGRNEKLFFGSGTQLSVL.